Following are 20 T cell receptor beta chains from one sample sequenced in a study of naive and memory T cell subsets (dated by TCRdb to 2015 to 2018). Receptor libraries were prepared by UMI-ligation and nested PCR. Instrument on record: Illumina MiSeq. To cover both TRBC1 and TRBC2, the beta constant-region primer consisted of an equimolar mix of two oligonucleotides. TCRdb redid the processing of the public reads, applying fastp at Q25 and MiXCR, and retained in-frame beta chains. Identical CDR3 proteins give one entry, which carries the most common genes and DNA. The sample contains 23,000 or so distinct CDR3 sequences, more than 9.5% of them found a single time. About a sixth of the sample goes to the ten largest clones. Sequencing was performed on central memory CD8+ T cells from blood. In the paper's terms, the cell subset or site label means: central memory, CD45RA- CD27+. The receptor source for this set is a human donor in good health.

This clonotype was seen a few times. The chain is built from TRBV19 and TRBJ2-7, with a weak D call TRBD1 (6 bases). Germline CDR1 is LNHDA and CDR2 is SQIVND (reference sequence). V was cut by 3 bases and J by 3 bases, with 15 bases left in between. The CDR3 runs 15 residues. The CDR3 is CASSMGHAMGYEQYF. DNA for the CDR3: TGTGCCAGTAGTATGGGACACGCGATGGGCTACGAGCAGTACTTC.

Sample share makes this clonotype medium-sized (0.01 to 0.1%). This chain joins TRBV6-5 and TRBJ2-3, with 10 positions matching TRBD2. Germline V gene data show CDR1 as MNHEY and CDR2 as SVGAGI. This CDR3 is 15 amino acids long. After removal of 5 bases from V and 2 bases from J, the junction contained 4 bases not matched to a gene. This CDR3 reads CASSPGLAFTDTQYF. For the CDR3, the DNA is TGTGCCAGCAGTCCGGGACTAGCGTTCACAGATACGCAGTATTTT.

Only a few counts were recorded for this clonotype. CDR3 sequence: CASSQVPGQGADTQYF. The CDR3 DNA reads as TGTGCCAGCAGCCAAGTCCCAGGACAGGGGGCAGATACGCAGTATTTT. This chain joins TRBV3-1 and TRBJ2-3, with TRBD1 identical over 10 bases. CDR3 length equals 16 residues. CDR1 is LGHDT and CDR2 is YNNKEL in the germline V gene (reference sequence). With 1 base clipped from V and 4 bases from J, the junction kept 5 bases outside the gene matches.

The chain couples TRBV20-1 to TRBJ1-2, with unresolved D. This CDR3 contains 15 residues. In germline, CDR1 is DFQATT, CDR2 SNEGSKA (reference sequence). V was cut by 5 bases and J by 4 bases, with 20 bases left in between. The CDR3 is CSAFRADWSTYGYTF. CDR3 nucleotides: TGCAGTGCTTTCCGGGCAGACTGGAGTACCTATGGCTACACCTTC.

This clonotype was observed at least ten times. The V call is TRBV9, the J call TRBJ2-5; 7 bases line up with TRBD1. After removal of 0 bases from V and 4 bases from J, the junction contained 9 bases not matched to a gene. The CDR3 loop spans 16 amino acids. CDR1 is SGDLS and CDR2 is YYNGEE in the germline V gene. For the CDR3, the DNA is TGTGCCAGCAGCGTAGCAGGGGTAGGGGGCCGAGAGACCCAGTACTTC. Encoded protein: CASSVAGVGGRETQYF.

This clonotype was seen repeatedly, ten times or more. The V gene is TRBV15, the J gene TRBJ1-6, with D unclear. Trimming shortened V by 3 bases and J by 10 bases, and 16 bases separated the two germline ends. CDR1 is LNHNV, CDR2 YYDKDF, per germline (reference sequence). The CDR3 extends over 15 amino acids. The CDR3, as DNA: TGTGCCACCAGCAGGGGCCCCGAGCGTCGGTCACCCCTCCACTTT. Its translation is CATSRGPERRSPLHF.

This clonotype was observed many times. V and J are TRBV7-8 and TRBJ1-3, with 12 bases matching TRBD1. The J segment lost 1 base and the V segment lost 7 bases, leaving 11 bases of the junction unmatched. The CDR3 consists of 18 residues. CDR1 and CDR2 (germline): SGHVS, FQNEAQ. CDR3 bases: TGTGCCAGCACGAAGGGACAGGGGGCGTTAAGGTCTGGAAACACCATATATTTT. It translates to CASTKGQGALRSGNTIYF.

This clonotype was found a few times. V and J are TRBV11-2 and TRBJ2-3; TRBD1 is a possible D gene (6 bases). Looked up from germline, CDR1 is SGHAT and CDR2 is FQNNGV. V dropped 4 bases and J dropped 3 bases, with 8 bases sitting between them. The CDR3 length is 13 residues. CDR3 in amino acids: CASSWGQTDTQYF. In DNA form, the CDR3 reads TGTGCCAGCAGCTGGGGGCAGACAGATACGCAGTATTTT.

This clonotype was seen many times. The V and J genes are TRBV7-7 and TRBJ2-7; the D is unclear. The CDR3 loop spans 14 amino acids. Germline V CDR1 and CDR2: SSHAT, FNYEAQ (reference sequence). Trimming stripped 5 bases from V and 1 base from J, with 12 bases between. The CDR3 nucleotides read TGTGCCAGCAGCCTTGACGCAAGTTCCTACGAGCAGTACTTC. It yields the protein CASSLDASSYEQYF.

V is TRBV27 and J is TRBJ2-1; 14 nucleotides agree with TRBD2. The germline gives CDR1 MNHEY, CDR2 SMNVEV (reference sequence). Trimming took 6 bases from V and 6 from J; bases not matched to a gene: 7. The CDR3 sequence is 16 residues long. CDR3 residues: CASSSGTSGSSNEQFF. CDR3 nucleotide sequence: TGTGCCAGCAGCTCCGGGACTAGCGGGAGTTCCAATGAGCAGTTCTTC.

The table lists this clonotype with many counts. This chain connects TRBV7-9 to TRBJ2-3; D not resolved. With 8 bases removed from V and 13 bases from J, the gap between germline ends came to 16 bases. CDR1 and CDR2 from the germline V gene are SEHNR and FQNEAQ (reference sequence). This CDR3 comprises 11 residues. For the CDR3, the DNA is TGTGCCAGCGTACGAGCGAATCGAGAGTATTTT. This encodes CASVRANREYF.

This clonotype was picked up many times. J is TRBJ1-5 and V is TRBV7-8, with 8 bases aligning to TRBD1. V shed 5 bases and J 6 bases; nucleotides not matched to a gene: 9. This CDR3 is built from 15 residues. CDR1 and CDR2 (germline): SGHVS, FQNEAQ. This chain's CDR3 is CASSQDRGPSQPQHF. The DNA for the CDR3 is TGTGCCAGCAGCCAAGACAGGGGTCCAAGTCAGCCCCAGCATTTT.

This clonotype was observed a handful of times. The chain joins TRBV10-1 to TRBJ2-3; D perhaps matches TRBD2 (6 bases). Germline V gene sequence: CDR1 WNHNN, CDR2 SYGVQD (reference sequence). The CDR3 totals 16 residues. The germline V and J ends were trimmed by 3 bases and 6 bases, with 19 bases remaining between them. In nucleotides, the CDR3 is TGCGCCAGCAGTGAAGGCTTCGGGGGAGCCGCCGATACGCAGTATTTT. Amino acid sequence: CASSEGFGGAADTQYF.

There are many counts of this clonotype. The chain joins TRBV20-1 to TRBJ1-5, with D possibly being TRBD1 (5 bases). Trimming shortened V by 0 bases and J by 1 base, and 10 bases separated the two germline ends. The germline CDR1 and CDR2 sequences are DFQATT and SNEGSKA (reference sequence). This CDR3 is 15 amino acids long. This CDR3 reads CSARDRASSNQPQHF. As DNA, the CDR3 is TGCAGTGCTAGAGACAGGGCTTCGAGCAATCAGCCCCAGCATTTT.

The V gene is TRBV13, the J gene TRBJ2-7, with D possibly TRBD1 on 6 matching bases. CDR3 length equals 16 residues. The germline gives CDR1 PRHDT, CDR2 FYEKMQ (reference sequence). The V end was cut by 5 bases, the J end by 2 bases, with 19 bases between. The CDR3 DNA is TGTGCCAGCAGCCCCACGAGGGACACTGGTCCCTACGAGCAGTACTTC. Encoded protein: CASSPTRDTGPYEQYF.

This clonotype was picked up many times. This chain joins TRBV27 and TRBJ2-5, with 10 bases aligning to TRBD2. The CDR3 loop spans 15 amino acids. Germline assignment: CDR1 MNHEY and CDR2 SMNVEV (reference sequence). V was clipped by 4 bases and J by 4 bases; unmatched bases: 6. The CDR3 DNA reads TGTGCCAGCAGTTCGGGGACTAGCGAGGTAGAGACCCAGTACTTC. This gives the protein CASSSGTSEVETQYF.

This clonotype was observed a few times. This rearrangement joins TRBV9 to TRBJ2-1; tentatively, D is TRBD2 (6 bases). The CDR3 contains 16 residues. The germline gives CDR1 SGDLS, CDR2 YYNGEE. V lost 3 bases, J lost 0 bases, and 13 bases lay in between. DNA for the CDR3: TGTGCCAGCAGCGGACGGGACTCAAGCTCCTACAATGAGCAGTTCTTC. Translating gives CASSGRDSSSYNEQFF. Supplemented by reference TRBV9 and TRBJ2-1, the full variable domain reads DSGVTQTPKHLITATGQRVTLRCSPRSGDLSVYWYQQSLDQGLQFLIQYYNGEERAKGNILERFSAQQFPDLHSELNLSSLELGDSALYFCASSGRDSSSYNEQFFGPGTRLTVL.

In regard to this clonotype: A read error may explain this, as a much larger clone is one base away. The V and J genes are TRBV7-9 and TRBJ2-7, with D possibly called TRBD1 or TRBD2 (5 bases each). Per the germline V gene, CDR1 is SEHNR and CDR2 is FQNEAQ (reference sequence). V dropped 4 bases and J dropped 3 bases, with 22 bases sitting between them. The CDR3 is 17 amino acids. This CDR3 reads CASSSREEGRGGYEQYF. The CDR3 region has the DNA TGTGCCAGCAGCTCCAGGGAAGAGGGTCGCGGTGGCTACGAGCAGTACTTC.

J is TRBJ2-2 and V is TRBV19; D is possibly TRBD2 (7 bases). The germline gives CDR1 LNHDA, CDR2 SQIVND (reference sequence). This CDR3 has 15 residues. The V end lost 3 bases, the J end lost 6 bases, and 14 bases lay between the germline ends. CDR3 DNA: TGTGCCAGTAGTATGTACAGGGAGGGGGCCGGGGAGCTGTTTTTT. This sequence encodes CASSMYREGAGELFF.

This clonotype was observed at least ten times. The rearrangement joins TRBV6-1 to TRBJ2-5, with 7 bases that match TRBD1. V dropped 0 bases and J dropped 4; count of bases not matched to a gene: 8. The CDR3 has 16 residues. Germline V gives CDR1 MNHNS, CDR2 SASEGT. CDR3 DNA sequence: TGTGCCAGCAGTGAAGCGACAGCAACAGGGGTAGAGACCCAGTACTTC. Its protein is CASSEATATGVETQYF.